This T cell receptor beta chain comes out of a study of cytomegalovirus exposure and HLA in healthy donors. Per the germline V gene, CDR1 is GTSNPN and CDR2 is SVGIG (reference sequence). The CDR3 totals 14 residues. The PCR had 60 Vbeta and 13 Jbeta primers. Original handling: Per a later analysis, the number of unique TCR beta chains was about 80 million, of which 8.5 million to 11 million were shared. The assay was immunoSEQ multiplex PCR, and TCRdb's table has in-frame clones only and misses some. D and trimming come from the DNA, and the V and J calls and clone size come from that table. The table records under 75,000 clones, 65% to 70% of them present only once.

Source material: PBMCs. This TCR was recovered from a man aged 35-49 years in good health and CMV-seropositive. The chain recombines TRBV30 with TRBJ2-5; possibly TRBD2 for D (5 bases). The J call may not be correct, given that the DNA end is closer to TRBJ2-7. The CDR3 protein is CAWSRSFSVNEQYF. For the CDR3, the DNA is TGTGCCTGGAGCAGAAGTTTTAGCGTCAACGAGCAGTACTTC.